The 26 T cell receptor beta chains presented below share a single source sample, sequenced in a study of control samples from healthy donors and cancer patients. Some clones are missing from TCRdb's copy, which holds only in-frame ones; the method was immunoSEQ multiplex PCR. Here the sample spans some 89,000 clones, about 84% being singletons. The specimen was blood. These receptors were taken from a woman between 35 and 50 years old in good health.

V and J are TRBV3-1 (or the pseudogene TRBV3-2) and TRBJ2-1; D is tentatively TRBD1 or TRBD2 (5 bases each). The CDR3 has 17 residues. Trimming cost V 0 bases and J 8 bases, with 20 bases left between them. Germline V gene lookup returns CDR1 LGHDT and CDR2 YNNKEL (reference sequence). Written as DNA, the CDR3 is TGTGCCAGCAGCCAAGATAACCAAAGGTGGGGGTTTGATGAGCAGTTCTTC. Translated, it gives CASSQDNQRWGFDEQFF.

This clone was seen just once. The V and J genes are TRBV4-3 and TRBJ2-4; the match to TRBD2 covers 15 bases. The CDR3 has 21 residues. With 0 bases clipped from V and 3 bases from J, the junction kept 12 bases outside the gene matches. Looked up from germline, CDR1 is LGHNA and CDR2 is YSLEER. The CDR3 DNA reads as TGCGCCAGCAGCCAAGAAGGACTAGCGGGGGGGCGAGATGTAGGCAAAAACATTCAGTACTTC. Amino acids: CASSQEGLAGGRDVGKNIQYF.

The chain has TRBV7-2 and TRBJ2-3; the match to TRBD1 covers 7 bases. The CDR3 runs 19 residues. After removal of 4 bases from V and 3 bases from J, the junction contained 19 bases not matched to a gene. Per germline, CDR1 SGHTA and CDR2 FQGNSA. The CDR3 sequence is CASSYRSTMTGPATDTQYF. In DNA form, the CDR3 reads TGTGCCAGCAGCTACCGGAGTACAATGACAGGGCCAGCGACAGATACGCAGTATTTT. Based on the CDR3 plus reference TRBV7-2 and TRBJ2-3, the full variable domain is GAGVSQSPSNKVTEKGKDVELRCDPISGHTALYWYRQSLGQGLEFLIYFQGNSAPDKSGLPSDRFSAERTGGSVSTLTIQRTQQEDSAVYLCASSYRSTMTGPATDTQYFGPGTRLTVL.

As DNA, the CDR3 is TGTGCCAGCAGCGCCACCGGGGGCTACTCCTACGAGCAGTACTTC. Its translation: CASSATGGYSYEQYF. The chain combines TRBV7-6 with TRBJ2-7; D may match TRBD1 or TRBD2 (6 bases each). The CDR3 totals 15 residues. Germline V gene sequence: CDR1 SGHVS, CDR2 FNYEAQ. Between the trimmed V and J ends, which lost 5 bases and 0 bases, there was a span of 14 bases.

This clone was observed a single time. This rearrangement joins TRBV27 to TRBJ2-5; the match to TRBD1 covers 8 bases. The CDR3 length is 14 residues. The V gene end was trimmed by 5 bases and the J gene end by 2 bases; junction bases not matched to a gene: 4. Per the germline V gene, CDR1 is MNHEY and CDR2 is SMNVEV (reference sequence). The CDR3 nucleotides read TGTGCCAGCAGTCAAACAGGGGGGCAAGAGACCCAGTACTTC. This gives the protein CASSQTGGQETQYF.

This clone was found a few times. The V and J genes are TRBV6-2 or TRBV6-3 and TRBJ2-1, with D uncertain. The CDR3 spans 15 residues. Trimming shortened V by 4 bases and J by 2 bases, and 12 bases separated the two germline ends. The germline V gene encodes CDR1 MNHEY and CDR2 SVGEGT. The CDR3 loop is CASSFRLLTYNEQFF. CDR3 nucleotides: TGTGCCAGCAGTTTCAGACTCCTCACCTACAATGAGCAGTTCTTC.

The chain employs TRBV6-1 and TRBJ1-5; no firm D call. Germline CDR1 reads MNHNS; CDR2 reads SASEGT. The CDR3 contains 14 residues. Trimming cost V 2 bases and J 1 base, with 6 bases left between them. CDR3 nucleotides: TGTGCCAGCAGTGAATACCGAAGCAATCAGCCCCAGCATTTT. It translates to CASSEYRSNQPQHF.

DNA of the CDR3: TGTGCCAGCAGCTTTGCAGTAATGGCTTTCTTT. Translation gives CASSFAVMAFF. The V gene is TRBV5-8, the J gene TRBJ1-1, with D unresolved. CDR1 is SGHTS, CDR2 YDEGEE, per germline. The CDR3 runs 11 residues. Deletions cut 2 bases from V and 11 bases from J, with 10 bases between.

This sequence joins TRBV5-6 and TRBJ1-2; TRBD1 matches at 7 bases. CDR1 is SGHDT, CDR2 YYEEEE, per germline. Trimming took 3 bases from V and 7 from J; bases not matched to a gene: 6. The CDR3 loop spans 13 amino acids. The CDR3: CASSYGDSPGYTF. The CDR3 coding sequence is TGTGCCAGCAGCTATGGGGACAGCCCTGGCTACACCTTC.

About this clone: This specimen includes other DNA sequences encoding the same CDR3. The V and J genes are TRBV30 and TRBJ2-3; D gene uncertain. Per the germline V gene, CDR1 is GTSNPN and CDR2 is SVGIG (reference sequence). The CDR3 spans 11 residues. Trimming took 0 bases from V and 7 from J, leaving 5 bases between them. CDR3 in DNA: TGTGCCTGGAGTGTAGTCCATACGCAGTATTTT. As protein: CAWSVVHTQYF.

The CDR3 nucleotides are TGTGCCAGCAGCCGGTCCTACAATGAGCAGTTCTTC. Residues: CASSRSYNEQFF. J is TRBJ2-1 and V is TRBV5-4; D is unresolved. With 4 bases removed from V and 1 base from J, the gap between germline ends came to 3 bases. The V gene's germline CDR1 is SGHNT and CDR2 YYREEE (reference sequence). The CDR3 has 12 amino acids.

V is TRBV14 and J is TRBJ2-7; TRBD2 might be the D (5 bases). Trimming stripped 1 base from V and 5 bases from J, with 15 bases between. Germline CDR1 is SGHDN and CDR2 is FVKESK. The CDR3 loop spans 15 amino acids. CDR3: CASSQAGLMRNEQYF. CDR3 nucleotides: TGTGCCAGCAGCCAAGCAGGACTTATGCGCAACGAGCAGTACTTC. The full variable domain, in which reference TRBV14 and TRBJ2-7 provide the parts outside the CDR3, is EAGVTQFPSHSVIEKGQTVTLRCDPISGHDNLYWYRRVMGKEIKFLLHFVKESKQDESGMPNNRFLAERTGGTYSTLKVQPAELEDSGVYFCASSQAGLMRNEQYFGPGTRLTVT.

The chain employs TRBV30 and TRBJ1-2, with 9 bases that match TRBD1. Trimming at V came to 2 bases and at J to 1 base, leaving 14 bases not matched to a gene. The CDR3 runs 18 residues. Germline CDR1 is GTSNPN and CDR2 is SVGIG (reference sequence). The CDR3 nucleotides read TGTGCCTGGAGTTATAAGTGGGACAGGGAGGGGAGTAACTATGGCTACACCTTC. The encoded protein is CAWSYKWDREGSNYGYTF.

In its sample, this clone was seen a few times. The gene calls are TRBV27 and TRBJ1-2; 9 positions agree with TRBD1. Germline V lookup: CDR1 MNHEY, CDR2 SMNVEV (reference sequence). V shed 0 bases, J shed 6 bases, and the junction held 5 bases outside the gene matches. This CDR3 is built from 15 residues. This CDR3 is CASSLSQTGGNGYTF. The CDR3 DNA reads as TGTGCCAGCAGTTTATCCCAGACAGGGGGTAATGGCTACACCTTC.

The CDR3 loop is CASSEGGRSEGAFF. Here the CDR3 DNA reads TGTGCCAGCAGTGAGGGTGGACGGAGCGAGGGAGCTTTCTTT. J is TRBJ1-1 and V is TRBV2; D gene ambiguous. Germline V CDR1 and CDR2: SNHLY, FYNNEI. V lost 3 bases and J 10 bases, leaving 18 bases between the germline ends. This CDR3 has 14 residues.

The chain links TRBV7-2 to TRBJ2-5, with D tentatively TRBD1 or TRBD2 (5 bases each). CDR1 SGHTA and CDR2 FQGNSA come from the germline V gene. This CDR3 has 13 amino acids. The V end lost 5 bases, the J end lost 1 base, and 8 bases lay between the germline ends. The CDR3 loop reads CASSPGTQETQYF. In DNA form, the CDR3 reads TGTGCCAGCAGCCCCGGGACCCAAGAGACCCAGTACTTC.

In DNA form, the CDR3 reads TGTGCCAGCAGCCCATTAGCGGGGGCCAAAAACATTCAGTACTTC. Translated: CASSPLAGAKNIQYF. The chain links TRBV2 to TRBJ2-4; 8 nucleotides line up with TRBD2. The V and J ends lost 6 bases and 1 base, in that order; junction bases with no gene match: 5. Germline V gene data show CDR1 as SNHLY and CDR2 as FYNNEI. The CDR3 totals 15 residues. Full variable domain (missing parts from reference TRBV2 and TRBJ2-4): EPEVTQTPSHQVTQMGQEVILRCVPISNHLYFYWYRQILGQKVEFLVSFYNNEISEKSEIFDDQFSVERPDGSNFTLKIRSTKLEDSAMYFCASSPLAGAKNIQYFGAGTRLSVL.

The V gene is TRBV12-3 or TRBV12-4, the J gene TRBJ1-1; D is unresolved. The length of the CDR3 is 13 residues. V was clipped by 3 bases and J by 4 bases, with 9 bases between them. The CDR3, as DNA: TGTGCCAGCAGTTTCCAGACGCGCACTGAAGCTTTCTTT. Translating it yields CASSFQTRTEAFF.

This chain uses TRBV3-1 (or the pseudogene TRBV3-2) with TRBJ2-3; TRBD2 agrees at 14 bases. This CDR3 contains 17 residues. In germline, CDR1 is LGHDT, CDR2 YNNKEL (reference sequence). V lost 4 bases, J lost 1 base, and 4 bases stayed unmatched. The chain's CDR3 is CASSRGLAGGRTDTQYF. As DNA, the CDR3 is TGTGCCAGCAGCCGCGGACTAGCGGGGGGTCGCACAGATACGCAGTATTTT.

The chain recombines TRBV5-4 with TRBJ1-1; D remains unclear. CDR3 length: 12 amino acids. Trimming took off 4 bases at V and 3 bases at J, with 7 bases between the two ends. CDR1 is SGHNT, CDR2 YYREEE, per germline (reference sequence). In nucleotides, the CDR3 is TGTGCCAGCAGCGCGGAGGACACTGAAGCTTTCTTT. Translation: CASSAEDTEAFF.

This rearrangement joins TRBV4-3 to TRBJ1-3; 7 bases are shared with TRBD1. Germline CDR1 LGHNA, CDR2 YSLEER. The CDR3 loop spans 15 amino acids. V lost 4 bases to trimming and J lost 4 bases; unmatched junction nucleotides: 7. CDR3 loop: CASSPEGAGGNTIYF. DNA of the CDR3: TGCGCCAGCAGCCCCGAGGGGGCAGGAGGAAACACCATATATTTT.

The chain uses TRBV30 and TRBJ1-6, with D possibly TRBD1 on 6 matching bases. Trimming removed 5 bases at V and 6 bases at J, with 11 bases between. Germline-derived CDR1 and CDR2 are GTSNPN and SVGIG (reference sequence). CDR3 length: 13 residues. The chain's CDR3 is CAWSQGSNSPLHF. CDR3 DNA sequence: TGTGCCTGGTCACAGGGAAGTAATTCACCCCTCCACTTT.

The chain employs TRBV9 and TRBJ2-1, with TRBD2 matching 8 bases. J gave up 5 bases and V 0 bases, and 10 bases lay outside the gene matches. The CDR3 is made up of 17 amino acids. Per the germline V gene, CDR1 is SGDLS and CDR2 is YYNGEE. CDR3 nucleotides: TGTGCCAGCAGCGTAGGACGTGGCGGGGGGATGGACAATGAGCAGTTCTTC. Translated: CASSVGRGGGMDNEQFF. Supplemented by reference TRBV9 and TRBJ2-1, the full variable domain reads DSGVTQTPKHLITATGQRVTLRCSPRSGDLSVYWYQQSLDQGLQFLIQYYNGEERAKGNILERFSAQQFPDLHSELNLSSLELGDSALYFCASSVGRGGGMDNEQFFGPGTRLTVL.

This chain connects TRBV6-6 to TRBJ1-1; TRBD1 is a possible D gene (5 bases). Germline values: CDR1 MNHNY, CDR2 SVGAGI (reference sequence). The CDR3 loop spans 13 amino acids. Trimming removed 7 bases from V and 1 base from J, with 10 bases in between. DNA for the CDR3: TGTGCCAGCACTATGACAGAGAACACTGAAGCTTTCTTT. It codes for CASTMTENTEAFF.

The chain joins TRBV7-2 to TRBJ1-6, with 7 bases fitting TRBD1. J lost 0 bases, V lost 5 bases, and 7 bases had no gene match. Germline CDR1 reads SGHTA; CDR2 reads FQGNSA. The CDR3 length is 17 residues. In nucleotides, the CDR3 is TGTGCCAGCAGCATCCCGGGACAGAGCTCCTATAATTCACCCCTCCACTTT. This translates into CASSIPGQSSYNSPLHF.

The CDR3 sequence: CASSQASTGGNTIYF. The CDR3 nucleotides read TGCGCCAGCAGCCAAGCATCGACAGGAGGAAACACCATATATTTT. The chain joins TRBV4-3 to TRBJ1-3; D may be TRBD1 (6 bases). CDR1 and CDR2 (germline): LGHNA, YSLEER. Trimming cost V 1 base and J 4 bases, with 11 bases left between them. CDR3 length equals 15 residues.